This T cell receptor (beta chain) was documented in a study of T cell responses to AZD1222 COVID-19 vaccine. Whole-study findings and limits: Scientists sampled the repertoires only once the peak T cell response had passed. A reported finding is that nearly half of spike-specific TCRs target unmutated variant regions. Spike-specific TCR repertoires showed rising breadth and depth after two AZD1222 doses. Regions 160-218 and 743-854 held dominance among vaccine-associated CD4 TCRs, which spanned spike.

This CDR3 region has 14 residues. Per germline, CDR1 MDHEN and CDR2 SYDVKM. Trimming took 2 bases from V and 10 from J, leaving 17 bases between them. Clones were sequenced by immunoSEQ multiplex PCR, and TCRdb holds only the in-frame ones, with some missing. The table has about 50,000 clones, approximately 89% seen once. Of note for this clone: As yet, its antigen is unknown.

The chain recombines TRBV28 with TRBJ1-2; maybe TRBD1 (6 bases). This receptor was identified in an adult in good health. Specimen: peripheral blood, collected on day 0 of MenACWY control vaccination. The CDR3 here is CASSLMSGAADYTF. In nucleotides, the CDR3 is TGTGCCAGCAGTTTAATGTCGGGGGCCGCTGACTACACCTTC.